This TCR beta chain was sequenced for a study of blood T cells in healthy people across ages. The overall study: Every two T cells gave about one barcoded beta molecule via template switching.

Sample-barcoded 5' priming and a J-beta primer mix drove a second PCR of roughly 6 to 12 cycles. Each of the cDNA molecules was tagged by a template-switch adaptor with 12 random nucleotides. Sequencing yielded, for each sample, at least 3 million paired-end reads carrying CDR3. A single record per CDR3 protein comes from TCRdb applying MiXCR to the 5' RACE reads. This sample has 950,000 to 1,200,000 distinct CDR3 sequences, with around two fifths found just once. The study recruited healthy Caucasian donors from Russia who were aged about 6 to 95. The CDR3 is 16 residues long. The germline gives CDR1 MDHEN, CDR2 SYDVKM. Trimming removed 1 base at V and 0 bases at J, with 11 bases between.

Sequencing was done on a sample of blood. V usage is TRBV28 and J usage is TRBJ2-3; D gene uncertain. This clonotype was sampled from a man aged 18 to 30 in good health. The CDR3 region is CASSLLGSHSTDTQYF. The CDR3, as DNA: TGTGCCAGCAGTTTATTAGGGTCCCATAGCACAGATACGCAGTATTTT.